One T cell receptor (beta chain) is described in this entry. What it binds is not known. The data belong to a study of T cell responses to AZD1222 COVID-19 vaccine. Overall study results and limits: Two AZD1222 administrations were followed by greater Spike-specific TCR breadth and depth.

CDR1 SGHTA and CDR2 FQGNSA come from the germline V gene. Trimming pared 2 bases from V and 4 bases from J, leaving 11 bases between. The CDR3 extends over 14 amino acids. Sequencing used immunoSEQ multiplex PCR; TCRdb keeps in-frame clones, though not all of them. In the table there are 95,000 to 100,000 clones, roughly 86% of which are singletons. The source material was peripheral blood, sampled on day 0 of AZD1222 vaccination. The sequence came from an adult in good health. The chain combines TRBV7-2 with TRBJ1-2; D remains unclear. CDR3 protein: CASSLSSEPYGYTF. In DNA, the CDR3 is TGTGCCAGCAGCTTAAGTTCAGAACCCTATGGCTACACCTTC.